Below are 20 T cell receptor beta chains sequenced from a single sample in a study of cytomegalovirus exposure and HLA in healthy donors. The PCR used 60 Vbeta and 13 Jbeta primers. Sequencing used immunoSEQ multiplex PCR; TCRdb keeps in-frame clones, though not all of them. The table has more than 100,000 clones, roughly three quarters seen once. Material for sequencing was PBMCs. The receptors here all came from a man in his fifties in good health and CMV-seropositive.

This clone occurred a few times. Here the CDR3 DNA reads TGTGCCAGTAGTCCCAGACTTTCGCAGACCCAGTACTTC. It codes for CASSPRLSQTQYF. The J gene is TRBJ2-5, the V gene TRBV19; no firm D call. CDR3 length equals 13 residues. Germline loops: CDR1 LNHDA, CDR2 SQIVND (reference sequence). V lost 5 bases and J lost 6, with 13 bases in between.

The rearrangement links TRBV5-4 to TRBJ1-1, with 8 bases aligning to TRBD1. V gave up 1 base and J gave up 0 bases; unmatched junction bases: 5. Germline loops: CDR1 SGHNT, CDR2 YYREEE (reference sequence). The CDR3 loop spans 16 amino acids. CDR3 nucleotides: TGTGCCAGCAGCTTGCGACAGGGGTCTATGAACACTGAAGCTTTCTTT. Translated, it gives CASSLRQGSMNTEAFF.

The rearrangement joins TRBV5-4 to TRBJ2-1; tentatively, D is TRBD2 (6 bases). The CDR3 extends over 14 amino acids. Trimming cost V 3 bases and J 15 bases, with 22 bases left between them. Germline V gene lookup returns CDR1 SGHNT and CDR2 YYREEE (reference sequence). This chain's CDR3 is CASSSPGAGPTLFF. The CDR3 DNA sequence: TGTGCCAGCAGCTCCCCAGGTGCGGGACCAACCCTGTTCTTC.

The sample holds one count of this clone. The genes are TRBV2 and TRBJ2-1, with D possibly matching TRBD2 (6 bases). Trimming stripped 6 bases from V and 4 bases from J, with 13 bases between. There are 14 residues in the CDR3. Germline CDR1 is SNHLY and CDR2 is FYNNEI. CDR3 loop: CASRGTRRYNEQFF. In DNA, the CDR3 is TGTGCCAGCAGGGGGACTCGGAGGTACAATGAGCAGTTCTTC.

J is TRBJ1-3 and V is TRBV19, with D uncertain. This CDR3 has 14 amino acids. Germline V CDR1 and CDR2: LNHDA, SQIVND (reference sequence). V was clipped by 5 bases and J by 0 bases, with 8 bases between them. The CDR3 sequence: CASSSGNSGNTIYF. DNA of the CDR3: TGTGCCAGTAGTTCAGGCAACTCTGGAAACACCATATATTTT.

The CDR3 DNA is TGTGCCAGCAGTTCATTTACTAGCGGGAGGGCGAGAAATGAGCAGTTCTTC. Translating it yields CASSSFTSGRARNEQFF. The chain recombines TRBV28 with TRBJ2-1; TRBD2 agrees at 13 bases. The trim removed 4 bases at V and 7 bases at J, leaving 10 bases unmatched. Looked up from germline, CDR1 is MDHEN and CDR2 is SYDVKM. The CDR3 covers 17 residues.

In its sample, this clone was seen a few times. The V call is TRBV5-4, the J call TRBJ2-3; 8 bases match TRBD1. Unmatched junction bases numbered 6, after V lost 4 bases and J lost 2 bases. CDR3 length: 15 amino acids. The germline gives CDR1 SGHNT, CDR2 YYREEE (reference sequence). The CDR3 protein is CASSPGQGATDTQYF. The CDR3 region has the DNA TGTGCCAGCAGCCCGGGGCAGGGGGCCACAGATACGCAGTATTTT. The full variable domain, with the rest looked up from reference TRBV5-4 and TRBJ2-3, is ETGVTQSPTHLIKTRGQQVTLRCSSQSGHNTVSWYQQALGQGPQFIFQYYREEENGRGNFPPRFSGLQFPNYSSELNVNALELDDSALYLCASSPGQGATDTQYFGPGTRLTVL.

The rearrangement links TRBV28 to TRBJ1-5; D is perhaps TRBD1 (5 bases). Trimming shortened V by 7 bases and J by 3 bases, and 22 bases separated the two germline ends. Germline V gives CDR1 MDHEN, CDR2 SYDVKM. The CDR3 runs 17 residues. CDR3 sequence (DNA): TGTGCCAGCATTAAACCAACCGGGACTAGTTACAATCAGCCCCAGCATTTT. Protein sequence: CASIKPTGTSYNQPQHF.

This clone occurred once. The genes are TRBV6-5 and TRBJ2-1, with D unresolved. The CDR3 runs 16 residues. The germline V gene has CDR1 MNHEY and CDR2 SVGAGI. Trimming stripped 0 bases from V and 2 bases from J, with 11 bases between. The CDR3 DNA reads as TGTGCCAGCAGTTACTCCACAGACACAGCCTACAATGAGCAGTTCTTC. Its translation: CASSYSTDTAYNEQFF.

The J gene is TRBJ2-5, the V gene TRBV5-6; perhaps TRBD2 as D (6 bases). CDR3 length: 14 residues. Germline loops: CDR1 SGHDT, CDR2 YYEEEE. V shed 4 bases and J shed 5 bases, with 15 bases lying between them. The CDR3 loop is CASSPGGAEETQYF. The CDR3 coding sequence is TGTGCCAGCAGCCCCGGAGGGGCAGAGGAGACCCAGTACTTC.

This clone was seen more than once but under ten times. The V and J genes are TRBV15 and TRBJ2-1, with 11 bases identical to TRBD2. CDR1 LNHNV and CDR2 YYDKDF come from the germline V gene (reference sequence). The CDR3 contains 17 residues. The V gene end was trimmed by 1 base and the J gene end by 4 bases; junction bases not matched to a gene: 6. This CDR3 is CATSRVVGTSGYNEQFF. The CDR3, as DNA: TGTGCCACCAGCAGAGTAGTAGGGACTAGCGGTTACAATGAGCAGTTCTTC.

The CDR3 region has the DNA TGTGCCAGCAGTATAGGACTCGCCCACACAGATACGCAGTATTTT. Protein product: CASSIGLAHTDTQYF. The chain has TRBV6-1 and TRBJ2-3; TRBD2 might be the D (5 bases). Trimming took off 5 bases at V and 2 bases at J, with 14 bases between the two ends. The length of the CDR3 is 15 residues. Germline V lookup: CDR1 MNHNS, CDR2 SASEGT.

This clone was seen more than once but under ten times. The chain has TRBV5-1 and TRBJ2-1; 12 bases are a match to TRBD2. The CDR3 loop spans 15 amino acids. CDR1 is SGHRS, CDR2 YFSETQ, per germline. V lost 3 bases to trimming and J lost 4 bases; unmatched junction nucleotides: 2. This CDR3 is CASSWGLAGYNEQFF. In nucleotides, the CDR3 is TGCGCCAGCAGCTGGGGACTAGCGGGTTACAATGAGCAGTTCTTC.

The chain carries TRBV18 and TRBJ1-3; the D is unclear. V shed 3 bases and J shed 0 bases, with 6 bases lying between them. From germline, CDR1 is KGHSH and CDR2 LQKENI. This CDR3 has 14 residues. DNA for the CDR3: TGTGCCAGCTCACCGGGGAGCTCTGGAAACACCATATATTTT. Residues: CASSPGSSGNTIYF.

The rearrangement links TRBV27 to TRBJ2-1; D possibly corresponds to TRBD2 (7 bases). The CDR3 is 13 amino acids. CDR1 is MNHEY, CDR2 SMNVEV, per germline (reference sequence). Trimming pared 6 bases from V and 9 bases from J, leaving 15 bases between. The CDR3 loop is CASRQQGGPEQFF. CDR3 bases: TGTGCCAGCAGACAACAGGGAGGGCCTGAGCAGTTCTTC.

The rearrangement uses TRBV18 and TRBJ2-2; D is possibly TRBD2 (5 bases). The germline gives CDR1 KGHSH, CDR2 LQKENI. The CDR3 spans 17 residues. V lost 6 bases to trimming and J lost 4 bases, with 21 bases between them. The CDR3 loop reads CASSPMKRAGSTGELFF. CDR3 DNA: TGTGCCAGCTCGCCCATGAAGAGGGCGGGTTCCACCGGGGAGCTGTTTTTT.

V gene TRBV7-3 combines with J gene TRBJ2-7, with 8 positions matching TRBD1. This CDR3 region has 13 residues. Per germline, CDR1 SGHTA and CDR2 FQGTGA. Unmatched junction bases numbered 8, after V lost 6 bases and J lost 7 bases. The CDR3 bases are TGTGCCAGCAGTCAAGGACAGGGCCGGGAGCAGTACTTC. Translating gives CASSQGQGREQYF. Supplemented by reference TRBV7-3 and TRBJ2-7, the full variable domain reads GAGVSQTPSNKVTEKGKYVELRCDPISGHTALYWYRQSLGQGPEFLIYFQGTGAADDSGLPNDRFFAVRPEGSVSTLKIQRTERGDSAVYLCASSQGQGREQYFGPGTRLTVT.

The chain is built from TRBV4-2 and TRBJ2-3; TRBD2 matches 10 bases. The CDR3 is 15 amino acids. Germline values: CDR1 LGHNA, CDR2 YNFKEQ. Trimming removed 2 bases from V and 4 bases from J; junction bases left unmatched: 3. CDR3 residues: CASSQSAGGPDTQYF. CDR3 nucleotide sequence: TGTGCCAGCAGCCAATCAGCGGGAGGGCCAGATACGCAGTATTTT.

The chain is built from TRBV18 and TRBJ2-2; 7 nucleotides agree with TRBD1. Per the germline V gene, CDR1 is KGHSH and CDR2 is LQKENI. J lost 2 bases, V lost 1 base, and 7 bases had no gene match. This CDR3 contains 17 residues. CDR3 sequence: CASSPRTGILNTGELFF. The CDR3 nucleotides read TGTGCCAGCTCACCACGGACAGGAATCCTAAACACCGGGGAGCTGTTTTTT.

This clone has a handful of counts. The V and J genes are TRBV13 and TRBJ2-7; 8 bases match TRBD2. The CDR3 runs 17 residues. From germline, CDR1 is PRHDT and CDR2 FYEKMQ (reference sequence). Losses at the gene ends were 5 bases for V and 6 bases for J; bases not matched to a gene: 18. The CDR3 region is CASSPAYPPAGEVEQYF. Written as DNA, the CDR3 is TGTGCCAGCAGCCCCGCCTACCCGCCAGCGGGAGAGGTCGAGCAGTACTTC.